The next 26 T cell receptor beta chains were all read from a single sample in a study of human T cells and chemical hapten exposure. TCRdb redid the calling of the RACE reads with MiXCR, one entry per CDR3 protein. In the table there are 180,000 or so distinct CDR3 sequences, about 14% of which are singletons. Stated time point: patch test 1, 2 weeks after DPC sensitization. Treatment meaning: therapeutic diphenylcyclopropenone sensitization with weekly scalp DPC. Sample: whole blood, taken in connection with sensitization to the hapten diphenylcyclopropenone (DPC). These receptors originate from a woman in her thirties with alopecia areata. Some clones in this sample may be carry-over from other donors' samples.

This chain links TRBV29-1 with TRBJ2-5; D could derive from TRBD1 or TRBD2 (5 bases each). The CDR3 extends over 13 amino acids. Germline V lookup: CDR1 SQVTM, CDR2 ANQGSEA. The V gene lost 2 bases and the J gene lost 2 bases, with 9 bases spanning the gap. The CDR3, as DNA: TGCAGCGTTGAAAGAGGGGCACAAGAGACCCAGTACTTC. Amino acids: CSVERGAQETQYF.

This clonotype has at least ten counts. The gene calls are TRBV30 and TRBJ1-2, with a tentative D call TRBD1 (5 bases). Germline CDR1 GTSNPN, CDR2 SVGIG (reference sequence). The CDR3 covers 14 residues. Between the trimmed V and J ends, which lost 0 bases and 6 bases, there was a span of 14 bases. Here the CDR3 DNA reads TGTGCCTGGAGTGTAAAGGACAAGAAGGATGGCTACACCTTC. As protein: CAWSVKDKKDGYTF.

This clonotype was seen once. The CDR3 region is CASSPTGDYNYGYTF. As DNA, the CDR3 is TGTGCCAGCAGCCCTACAGGGGACTACAACTATGGCTACACCTTC. The chain carries TRBV11-1 and TRBJ1-2, with 7 bases matching TRBD1. The V and J ends lost 5 bases and 2 bases, in that order; junction bases with no gene match: 8. Germline CDR1 reads SGHAT; CDR2 reads FQDESV (reference sequence). This CDR3 contains 15 residues.

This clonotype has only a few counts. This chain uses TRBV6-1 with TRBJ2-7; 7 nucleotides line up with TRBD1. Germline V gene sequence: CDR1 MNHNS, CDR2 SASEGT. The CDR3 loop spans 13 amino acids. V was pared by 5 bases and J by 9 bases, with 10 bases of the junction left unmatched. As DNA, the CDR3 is TGTGCCAGCAGTCGGGACAGCACACCTCGGCAGTACTTC. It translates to CASSRDSTPRQYF.

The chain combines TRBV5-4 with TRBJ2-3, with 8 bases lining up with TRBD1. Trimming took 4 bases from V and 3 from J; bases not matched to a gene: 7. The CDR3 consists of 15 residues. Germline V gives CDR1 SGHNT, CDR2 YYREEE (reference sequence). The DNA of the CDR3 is TGTGCCAGCAGCAGACAGGGGACTTCTACAGATACGCAGTATTTT. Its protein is CASSRQGTSTDTQYF.

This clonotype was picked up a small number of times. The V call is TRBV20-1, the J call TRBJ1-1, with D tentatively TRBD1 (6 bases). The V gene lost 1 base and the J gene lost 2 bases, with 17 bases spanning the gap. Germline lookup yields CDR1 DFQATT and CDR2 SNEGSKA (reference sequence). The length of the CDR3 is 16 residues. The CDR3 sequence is CSARGAGAIGNTEAFF. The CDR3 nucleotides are TGCAGTGCTAGAGGGGCAGGGGCTATAGGCAACACTGAAGCTTTCTTT.

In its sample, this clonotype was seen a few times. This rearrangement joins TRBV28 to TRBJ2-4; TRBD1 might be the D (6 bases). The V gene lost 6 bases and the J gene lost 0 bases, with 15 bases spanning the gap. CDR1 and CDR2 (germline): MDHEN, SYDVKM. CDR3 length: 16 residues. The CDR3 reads CASSPGTNLAKNIQYF. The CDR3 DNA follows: TGTGCCAGCAGCCCCGGGACAAACTTAGCCAAAAACATTCAGTACTTC.

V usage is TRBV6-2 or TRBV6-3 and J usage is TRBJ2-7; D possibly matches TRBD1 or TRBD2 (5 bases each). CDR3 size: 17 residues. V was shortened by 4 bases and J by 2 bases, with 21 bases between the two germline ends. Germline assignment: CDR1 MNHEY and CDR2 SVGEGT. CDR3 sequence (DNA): TGTGCCAGCAGTTGGGACCCAAGCGGTAGGACCACCTACGAGCAGTACTTC. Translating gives CASSWDPSGRTTYEQYF.

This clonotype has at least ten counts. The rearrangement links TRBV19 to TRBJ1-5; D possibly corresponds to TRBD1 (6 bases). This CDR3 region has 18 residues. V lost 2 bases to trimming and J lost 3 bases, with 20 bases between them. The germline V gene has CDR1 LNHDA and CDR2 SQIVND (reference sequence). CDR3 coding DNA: TGTGCCAGTAGTATACGGACAGCCGCCAGACCAAACAATCAGCCCCAGCATTTT. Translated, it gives CASSIRTAARPNNQPQHF.

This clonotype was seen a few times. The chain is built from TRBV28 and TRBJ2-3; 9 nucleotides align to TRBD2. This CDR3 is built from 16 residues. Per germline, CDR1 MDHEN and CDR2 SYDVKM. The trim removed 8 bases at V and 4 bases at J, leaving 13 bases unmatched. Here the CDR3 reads CASGPAGGHKSDTQYF. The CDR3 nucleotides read TGTGCCAGCGGACCAGCGGGAGGACATAAATCAGATACGCAGTATTTT.

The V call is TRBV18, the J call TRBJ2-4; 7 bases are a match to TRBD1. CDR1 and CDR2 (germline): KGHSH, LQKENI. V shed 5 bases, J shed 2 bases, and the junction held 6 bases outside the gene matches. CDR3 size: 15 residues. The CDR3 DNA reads TGTGCCAGCTCAGACAGGGATCTGACCAAAAACATTCAGTACTTC. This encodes CASSDRDLTKNIQYF.

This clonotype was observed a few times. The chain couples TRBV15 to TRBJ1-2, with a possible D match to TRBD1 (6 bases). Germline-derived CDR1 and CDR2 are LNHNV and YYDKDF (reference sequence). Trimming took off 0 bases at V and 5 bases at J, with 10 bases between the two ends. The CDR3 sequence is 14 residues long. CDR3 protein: CATSRDRGAYGYTF. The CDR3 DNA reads TGTGCCACCAGCAGAGATCGGGGGGCGTATGGCTACACCTTC.

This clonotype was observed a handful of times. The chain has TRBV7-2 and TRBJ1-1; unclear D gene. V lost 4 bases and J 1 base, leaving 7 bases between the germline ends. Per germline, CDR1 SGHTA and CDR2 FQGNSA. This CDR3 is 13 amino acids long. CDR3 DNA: TGTGCCAGCAGCTCTCGACAGAACACTGAAGCTTTCTTT. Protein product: CASSSRQNTEAFF.

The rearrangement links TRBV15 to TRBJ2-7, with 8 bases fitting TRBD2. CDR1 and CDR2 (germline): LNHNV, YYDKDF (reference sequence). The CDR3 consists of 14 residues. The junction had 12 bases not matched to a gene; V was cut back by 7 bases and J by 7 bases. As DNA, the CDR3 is TGTGCCACCACCGATGGCGGGGGGCCTCGTGAGCAGTACTTC. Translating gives CATTDGGGPREQYF. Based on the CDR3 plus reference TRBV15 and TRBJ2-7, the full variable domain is DAMVIQNPRYQVTQFGKPVTLSCSQTLNHNVMYWYQQKSSQAPKLLFHYYDKDFNNEADTPDNFQSRRPNTSFCFLDIRSPGLGDTAMYLCATTDGGGPREQYFGPGTRLTVT.

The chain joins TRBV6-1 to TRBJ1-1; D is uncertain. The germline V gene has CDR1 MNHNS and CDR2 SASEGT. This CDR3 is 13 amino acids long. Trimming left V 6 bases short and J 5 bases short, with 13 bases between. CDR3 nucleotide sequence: TGTGCCAGCAGGCTGCTGGGAGAGACTGAAGCTTTCTTT. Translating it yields CASRLLGETEAFF.

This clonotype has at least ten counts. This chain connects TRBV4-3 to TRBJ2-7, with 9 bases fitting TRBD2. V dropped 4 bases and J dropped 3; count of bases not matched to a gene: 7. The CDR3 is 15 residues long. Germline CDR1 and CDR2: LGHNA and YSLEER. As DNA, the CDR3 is TGCGCCAGCAGCCTTTTACTTAGCGGGGGCTACGAGCAGTACTTC. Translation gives CASSLLLSGGYEQYF.

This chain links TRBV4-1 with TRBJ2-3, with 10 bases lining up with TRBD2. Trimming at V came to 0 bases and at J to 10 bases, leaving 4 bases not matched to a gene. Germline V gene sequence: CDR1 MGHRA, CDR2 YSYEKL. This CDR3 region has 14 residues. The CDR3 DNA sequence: TGCGCCAGCAGCCAAGACTCTAGCGGGGGATCGCAGTATTTT. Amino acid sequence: CASSQDSSGGSQYF.

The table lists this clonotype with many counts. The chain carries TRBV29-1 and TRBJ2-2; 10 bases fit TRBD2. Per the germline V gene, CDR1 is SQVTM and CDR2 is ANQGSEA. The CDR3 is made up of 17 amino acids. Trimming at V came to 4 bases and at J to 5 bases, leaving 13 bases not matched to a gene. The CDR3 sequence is CSVAPVVAGGRTGELFF. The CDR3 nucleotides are TGCAGCGTTGCCCCTGTAGTAGCGGGGGGCCGTACCGGGGAGCTGTTTTTT.

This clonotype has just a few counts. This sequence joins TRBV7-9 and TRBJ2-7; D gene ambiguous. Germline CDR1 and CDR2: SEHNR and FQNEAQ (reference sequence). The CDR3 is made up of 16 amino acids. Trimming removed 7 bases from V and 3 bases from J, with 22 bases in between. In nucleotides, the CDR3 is TGTGCCAGCACCGAGGATTGGACCCCCCAAGTCTACGAGCAGTACTTC. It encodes CASTEDWTPQVYEQYF.

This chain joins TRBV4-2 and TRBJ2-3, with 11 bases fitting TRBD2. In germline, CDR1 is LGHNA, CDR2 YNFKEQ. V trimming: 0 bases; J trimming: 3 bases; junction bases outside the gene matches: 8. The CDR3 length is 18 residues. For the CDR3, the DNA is TGTGCCAGCAGCCAAGATGGCACTAGCGGGAGTCGGACAGATACGCAGTATTTT. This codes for CASSQDGTSGSRTDTQYF.

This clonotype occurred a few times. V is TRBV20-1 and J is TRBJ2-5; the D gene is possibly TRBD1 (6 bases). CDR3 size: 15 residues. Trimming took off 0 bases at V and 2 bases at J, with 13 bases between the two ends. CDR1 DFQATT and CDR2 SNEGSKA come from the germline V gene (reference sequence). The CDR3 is CSARDHRDTQETQYF. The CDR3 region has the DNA TGCAGTGCTAGAGATCATCGGGACACTCAAGAGACCCAGTACTTC.

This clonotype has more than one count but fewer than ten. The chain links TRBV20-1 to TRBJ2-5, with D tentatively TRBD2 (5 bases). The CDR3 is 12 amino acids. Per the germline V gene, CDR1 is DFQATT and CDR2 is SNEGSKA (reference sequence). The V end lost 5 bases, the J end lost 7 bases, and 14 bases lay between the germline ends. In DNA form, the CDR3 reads TGCAGTGCTCCCGGCCCTGCGGGGACCCAGTACTTC. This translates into CSAPGPAGTQYF.

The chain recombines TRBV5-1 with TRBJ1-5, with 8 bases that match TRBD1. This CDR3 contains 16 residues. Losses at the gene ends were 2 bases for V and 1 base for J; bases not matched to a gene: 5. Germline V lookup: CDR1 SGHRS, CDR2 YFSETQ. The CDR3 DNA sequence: TGCGCCAGCAGCTTCGACGACAGGGGAAGCAATCAGCCCCAGCATTTT. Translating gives CASSFDDRGSNQPQHF.

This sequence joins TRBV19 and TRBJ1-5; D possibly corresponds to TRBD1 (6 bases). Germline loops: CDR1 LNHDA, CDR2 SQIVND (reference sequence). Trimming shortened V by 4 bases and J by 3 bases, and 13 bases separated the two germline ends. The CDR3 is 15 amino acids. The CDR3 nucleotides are TGTGCCAGTAGTACCCTCAACAGGGCCAATCAGCCCCAGCATTTT. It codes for CASSTLNRANQPQHF.

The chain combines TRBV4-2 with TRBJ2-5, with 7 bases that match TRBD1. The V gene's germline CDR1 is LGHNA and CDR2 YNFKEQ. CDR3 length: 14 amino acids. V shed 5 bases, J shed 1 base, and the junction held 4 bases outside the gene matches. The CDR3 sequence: CASSIRGLQETQYF. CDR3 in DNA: TGTGCCAGCAGCATTAGGGGGCTCCAAGAGACCCAGTACTTC.

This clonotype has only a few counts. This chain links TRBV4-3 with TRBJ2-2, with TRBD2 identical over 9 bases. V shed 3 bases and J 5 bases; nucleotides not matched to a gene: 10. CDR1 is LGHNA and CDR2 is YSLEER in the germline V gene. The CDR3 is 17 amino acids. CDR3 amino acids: CASSQFAGGSGTGELFF. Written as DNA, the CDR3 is TGCGCCAGCAGCCAGTTTGCGGGAGGGTCCGGAACCGGGGAGCTGTTTTTT.